Below, 12 T cell receptor beta chains from the same sample are listed, as sequenced in a study of cytomegalovirus exposure and HLA in healthy donors. Measured with immunoSEQ multiplex PCR; TCRdb has only the in-frame clones, and not every one. The sample lists a few hundred thousand clones, 70% to 90% occurring once. Input material: PBMCs. The origin of the receptors is a woman between 18 and 29 years old in good health and CMV-seronegative.

This clone has just a few counts. The gene calls are TRBV11-2 and TRBJ2-7; 10 bases match TRBD1. The CDR3 is 14 amino acids. From germline, CDR1 is SGHAT and CDR2 FQNNGV. The V segment lost 4 bases and the J segment 3 bases; nucleotides outside the gene matches: 3. CDR3 protein: CASSSGTGDYEQYF. CDR3 DNA sequence: TGTGCCAGCAGCTCTGGGACAGGGGACTACGAGCAGTACTTC.

The chain employs TRBV27 and TRBJ2-7, with D tentatively TRBD2 (6 bases). This CDR3 is 13 amino acids long. Trimming stripped 8 bases from V and 1 base from J, with 12 bases between. Germline values: CDR1 MNHEY, CDR2 SMNVEV (reference sequence). CDR3 region: CASAAGLSYEQYF. For the CDR3, the DNA is TGTGCCAGCGCGGCGGGACTTTCCTACGAGCAGTACTTC.

The chain recombines TRBV2 with TRBJ1-2; perhaps TRBD1 as D (5 bases). Germline loops: CDR1 SNHLY, CDR2 FYNNEI. The CDR3 extends over 14 amino acids. V was shortened by 2 bases and J by 7 bases, with 14 bases between the two germline ends. CDR3 region: CASSETPGLGGYTF. The CDR3 nucleotides read TGTGCCAGCAGTGAAACGCCGGGACTTGGTGGCTACACCTTC.

The rearrangement links TRBV7-9 to TRBJ2-1; a weak D match, TRBD2 (5 bases). The length of the CDR3 is 12 residues. The V end was cut by 1 base, the J end by 8 bases, with 6 bases between. Germline CDR1 reads SEHNR; CDR2 reads FQNEAQ (reference sequence). In DNA form, the CDR3 reads TGTGCCAGCAGCTTAGGGCGGGATGAGCAGTTCTTC. Translation: CASSLGRDEQFF.

The chain recombines TRBV10-3 with TRBJ2-5; 8 bases map to TRBD2. In germline, CDR1 is ENHRY, CDR2 SYGVKD. The CDR3 contains 15 residues. V lost 2 bases and J lost 2; bases outside the gene matches: 4. The CDR3: CAISERGGGQETQYF. CDR3 sequence (DNA): TGTGCCATCAGTGAGCGGGGGGGCGGACAAGAGACCCAGTACTTC.

V gene TRBV10-1 combines with J gene TRBJ2-1, with 8 positions matching TRBD2. The V segment lost 0 bases and the J segment 8 bases; nucleotides outside the gene matches: 15. The CDR3 consists of 18 residues. Germline CDR1 WNHNN, CDR2 SYGVQD (reference sequence). The CDR3 region has the DNA TGCGCCAGCAGTGAGTCGGGTAGGGGACTAGAAATCCACGATGAGCAGTTCTTC. It codes for CASSESGRGLEIHDEQFF.

This sequence joins TRBV9 and TRBJ1-6, with 8 bases identical to TRBD1. The CDR3 is 14 amino acids. CDR1 and CDR2 from the germline V gene are SGDLS and YYNGEE. The V segment lost 3 bases and the J segment 6 bases; nucleotides outside the gene matches: 2. In DNA, the CDR3 is TGTGCCAGCAGCGAGGGACAGGTTAATTCACCCCTCCACTTT. Protein product: CASSEGQVNSPLHF.

Only a few counts were recorded for this clone. V and J are TRBV4-1 and TRBJ2-7, with 9 bases aligning to TRBD2. V shed 0 bases, J shed 4 bases, and the junction held 4 bases outside the gene matches. This CDR3 region has 15 residues. CDR1 is MGHRA, CDR2 YSYEKL, per germline. CDR3 sequence reads: CASSQETSGFYEQYF. The CDR3 DNA follows: TGCGCCAGCAGCCAAGAGACTAGCGGATTTTACGAGCAGTACTTC.

In the case of this clone: This CDR3 is also generated by other DNA sequences in the sample. The rearrangement links TRBV6-5 to TRBJ1-2; TRBD1 aligns across 11 bases. CDR1 and CDR2 (germline): MNHEY, SVGAGI. This CDR3 has 14 amino acids. V was clipped by 2 bases and J by 7 bases; unmatched bases: 3. CDR3 DNA sequence: TGTGCCAGCAGTTACAGTGGGACAGGGGGTGGCTACACCTTC. Its protein product is CASSYSGTGGGYTF.

The chain combines TRBV5-5 with TRBJ2-1, with TRBD1 identical over 8 bases. Germline CDR1 is SGHKS and CDR2 is YYEKEE (reference sequence). J was trimmed by 6 bases and V by 0 bases; bases with no gene match: 2. The CDR3 spans 14 residues. This chain's CDR3 is CASSLATGGNEQFF. CDR3 nucleotides: TGTGCCAGCAGCTTGGCTACAGGGGGCAATGAGCAGTTCTTC.

This clone was detected only once. The chain joins TRBV19 to TRBJ1-1; the D gene is possibly TRBD1 (5 bases). V was pared by 1 base and J by 4 bases, with 10 bases between. The CDR3 is 14 residues long. Germline CDR1 and CDR2: LNHDA and SQIVND (reference sequence). The CDR3 sequence: CASSIAGMGTEAFF. The CDR3 nucleotides read TGTGCCAGTAGTATAGCAGGGATGGGCACTGAAGCTTTCTTT.

CDR3 coding DNA: TGTGCCAGCAGCTTAGGTCACAGGGGGGAACTGGACGAGCAGTACTTC. Protein: CASSLGHRGELDEQYF. The chain links TRBV11-3 to TRBJ2-7, with TRBD1 matching over 8 bases. Trimming cost V 1 base and J 5 bases; bases outside gene matches: 10. The germline gives CDR1 SGHNT, CDR2 YENEEA. CDR3 length equals 16 residues.